These T cell receptor beta chains were read from a single sample in a study of blood T cell repertoires in COVID-19. Generated by immunoSEQ multiplex PCR, the TCRdb table keeps only in-frame clones and is missing some. The table shows roughly 230,000 clones, with about 80% occurring only once. The specimen was peripheral blood. The receptors were sampled from a man aged 50-60 years with active or convalescent COVID-19. Both conserved end residues are part of each CDR3. The D gene is left open where the match is weak. Expanded clones are given a class, and other clones once, few, many or no size at all.

D	size	V	J	CDR3	DNA
TRBD2	.	TRBV5-3	TRBJ2-1	CARSSLAGIDNEQFF	TGTGCCAGAAGTTCTCTAGCGGGTATTGACAATGAGCAGTTCTTC
.	once	TRBV13	TRBJ1-3	CASSLGRDSSSGNTIYF	TGTGCCAGCAGCTTAGGCCGGGATTCCTCCTCTGGAAACACCATATATTTT
.	.	TRBV5-1	TRBJ2-5	CASSLELPEEIQYF	TGCGCCAGCAGCTTGGAACTGCCCGAAGAGATCCAGTACTTC
.	few	TRBV7-9	TRBJ1-6	CASSLSRSPLHF	TGTGCCAGCAGCTTGAGTCGTTCACCCCTCCACTTT
.	.	TRBV5-1	TRBJ2-7	CASSFPGSYEQYF	TGCGCCAGCAGCTTCCCAGGGTCGTACGAGCAGTACTTC
TRBD1	.	TRBV6-5	TRBJ2-1	CASSTGTGNLYEQFF	TGTGCCAGCAGTACCGGGACAGGGAATTTGTATGAGCAGTTCTTC
.	.	TRBV2	TRBJ2-5	CASTLMTVLQETQYF	TGTGCCAGCACCCTTATGACAGTACTCCAAGAGACCCAGTACTTC
TRBD1	medium-sized	TRBV19	TRBJ1-5	CASSTTGGHQPQHF	TGTGCCAGTAGTACGACAGGGGGACACCAGCCCCAGCATTTT
.	.	TRBV30	TRBJ2-5	CAWSVQGETQYF	TGTGCCTGGAGTGTACAGGGAGAGACCCAGTACTTC
.	.	TRBV4-2	TRBJ2-7	CASSQDGIEASPYF	TGTGCCAGCAGCCAAGATGGCATCGAGGCATCACCGTACTTC
TRBD1	.	TRBV6-5	TRBJ1-4	CASRRDRFNEKLFF	TGTGCCAGCAGGCGGGACAGATTTAATGAAAAACTGTTTTTT
.	.	TRBV6-4	TRBJ2-3	CASSDGADTDTQYF	TGTGCCAGCAGTGACGGGGCCGACACAGATACGCAGTATTTT
.	.	TRBV25-1	TRBJ1-2	CASVSTDNYGYTF	TGTGCCAGCGTCTCGACAGATAACTATGGCTACACCTTC
TRBD1	.	TRBV24-1	TRBJ1-2	CATNPGTGNYGYTF	TGTGCCACCAACCCCGGGACAGGGAACTATGGCTACACCTTC
TRBD2	.	TRBV9	TRBJ2-7	CASSKTGTSEQYF	TGTGCCAGCAGCAAAACCGGGACTAGCGAGCAGTACTTC
TRBD1	once	TRBV19	TRBJ1-1	CASAAGTGNLNTEAFF	TGTGCCAGTGCCGCCGGGACAGGGAACCTGAACACTGAAGCTTTCTTT
.	.	TRBV2	TRBJ2-7	CASIYGGGVGLHEQYF	TGTGCCAGCATCTACGGAGGGGGGGTAGGTTTGCACGAGCAGTACTTC
TRBD1	.	TRBV28	TRBJ1-1	CASSFLGQGYTEAFF	TGTGCCAGCAGTTTCCTTGGACAGGGTTACACTGAAGCTTTCTTT